The 13 T cell receptor beta chains presented below share a single source sample, sequenced in a study of T cell changes during pregnancy in multiple sclerosis. TCRdb keeps only in-frame clones here, not all; method: immunoSEQ multiplex PCR. The data contain some 55,000 clones, about 83% of them singletons. What was sequenced was peripheral blood from another person, used as feeder cells. All receptors derive from a human donor whose cells served as feeder cells for cultures in a pregnancy study.

This sequence joins TRBV28 and TRBJ2-3, with D perhaps matching TRBD2 (5 bases). The CDR3 runs to 14 residues. V shed 3 bases and J shed 1 base, with 8 bases lying between them. Germline V gene sequence: CDR1 MDHEN, CDR2 SYDVKM. CDR3 amino acids: CASSFLAGTDTQYF. CDR3 DNA sequence: TGTGCCAGCAGTTTTCTAGCAGGCACAGATACGCAGTATTTT.

This clone has only one observation. The rearrangement joins TRBV7-2 to TRBJ2-7; TRBD2 aligns across 9 bases. Losses at the gene ends were 5 bases for V and 5 bases for J; bases not matched to a gene: 10. This CDR3 has 15 residues. The germline CDR1 and CDR2 sequences are SGHTA and FQGNSA. The CDR3 here is CASSTRFGGRDEQYF. Here the CDR3 DNA reads TGTGCCAGCAGCACAAGGTTTGGCGGGAGGGACGAGCAGTACTTC.

The chain employs TRBV7-2 and TRBJ1-6, with a tentative D call TRBD1 (5 bases). The CDR3 spans 15 residues. Trimming removed 4 bases at V and 7 bases at J, with 14 bases between. Per the germline V gene, CDR1 is SGHTA and CDR2 is FQGNSA. CDR3 in amino acids: CASSSDTHGNSPLHF. The CDR3 region has the DNA TGTGCCAGCAGCTCGGACACCCACGGGAATTCACCCCTCCACTTT.

This clone was counted between two and nine times. The chain employs TRBV6-6 and TRBJ2-7; D unresolved. Germline CDR1 reads MNHNY; CDR2 reads SVGAGI (reference sequence). This CDR3 region has 10 residues. Trimming took off 6 bases at V and 3 bases at J, with 3 bases between the two ends. In DNA form, the CDR3 reads TGTGCCAGCAGAAACTACGAGCAGTACTTC. Translation gives CASRNYEQYF.

This sequence joins TRBV7-9 and TRBJ1-1; 8 bases fit TRBD1. The CDR3 loop spans 14 amino acids. J was trimmed by 3 bases and V by 2 bases; bases with no gene match: 2. The germline gives CDR1 SEHNR, CDR2 FQNEAQ (reference sequence). This CDR3 is CASSLPGGDTEAFF. The CDR3 DNA reads as TGTGCCAGCAGCTTACCAGGGGGCGACACTGAAGCTTTCTTT.

The CDR3 coding sequence is TGCAGCGTTCAAAGCGATCTCTACGAGCAGTACTTC. Translating gives CSVQSDLYEQYF. This sequence joins TRBV29-1 and TRBJ2-7, with D hard to call. Germline V lookup: CDR1 SQVTM, CDR2 ANQGSEA. This CDR3 spans 12 amino acids. Between the trimmed V and J ends, which lost 5 bases and 3 bases, there was a span of 11 bases.

J is TRBJ1-2 and V is TRBV4-1; D gene uncertain. This CDR3 spans 15 amino acids. Trimming shortened V by 1 base and J by 0 bases, and 9 bases separated the two germline ends. The V gene's germline CDR1 is MGHRA and CDR2 YSYEKL. CDR3: CASSQGGRTNYGYTF. CDR3 in DNA: TGCGCCAGCAGCCAAGGTGGGAGAACTAACTATGGCTACACCTTC.

V and J are TRBV4-1 and TRBJ2-5; 7 bases line up with TRBD1. Looked up from germline, CDR1 is MGHRA and CDR2 is YSYEKL. This CDR3 region has 14 residues. V shed 0 bases, J shed 3 bases, and the junction held 1 base outside the gene matches. The CDR3 is CASSQDGTEETQYF. CDR3 coding DNA: TGCGCCAGCAGCCAAGATGGGACAGAAGAGACCCAGTACTTC.

V is TRBV5-8 and J is TRBJ2-3; TRBD2 aligns across 12 bases. With V trimmed by 0 bases and J by 2 bases, 1 base remained unmatched. There are 16 residues in the CDR3. Germline V gives CDR1 SGHTS, CDR2 YDEGEE. The DNA for the CDR3 is TGTGCCAGCAGCTTGGGGACTAGCGGGATCACAGATACGCAGTATTTT. Translated: CASSLGTSGITDTQYF. The variable domain in full, completed from reference TRBV5-8 and TRBJ2-3, reads EAGVTQSPTHLIKTRGQQATLRCSPISGHTSVYWYQQALGLGLQFLLWYDEGEERNRGNFPPRFSGRQFPNYSSELNVNALELEDSALYLCASSLGTSGITDTQYFGPGTRLTVL.

The gene calls are TRBV5-4 and TRBJ1-2, with D possibly matching TRBD1 (6 bases). The germline CDR1 and CDR2 sequences are SGHNT and YYREEE (reference sequence). The germline V and J ends were trimmed by 4 bases and 4 bases, with 17 bases remaining between them. CDR3 length equals 15 residues. CDR3 protein: CASSTNRQALYGYTF. Written as DNA, the CDR3 is TGTGCCAGCAGCACCAACAGACAGGCCCTCTATGGCTACACCTTC.

This rearrangement joins TRBV5-4 to TRBJ1-2; 8 bases match TRBD1. Germline V gene data show CDR1 as SGHNT and CDR2 as YYREEE (reference sequence). V trimming: 0 bases; J trimming: 4 bases; junction bases outside the gene matches: 8. The CDR3 covers 16 residues. CDR3 DNA: TGTGCCAGCAGCTTGGGAGCGGCAGGGGGCGGCTATGGCTACACCTTC. Its translation is CASSLGAAGGGYGYTF. Supplemented by reference TRBV5-4 and TRBJ1-2, the full variable domain reads ETGVTQSPTHLIKTRGQQVTLRCSSQSGHNTVSWYQQALGQGPQFIFQYYREEENGRGNFPPRFSGLQFPNYSSELNVNALELDDSALYLCASSLGAAGGGYGYTFGSGTRLTVV.

The chain recombines TRBV5-5 with TRBJ2-4; no firm D call. Germline V lookup: CDR1 SGHKS, CDR2 YYEKEE (reference sequence). Trimming cost V 5 bases and J 0 bases, with 15 bases left between them. This CDR3 has 16 amino acids. The chain's CDR3 is CASSPHPALAKNIQYF. The DNA for the CDR3 is TGTGCCAGCAGTCCGCATCCTGCACTAGCCAAAAACATTCAGTACTTC.

This chain connects TRBV4-3 to TRBJ2-1; D possibly uses TRBD1 or TRBD2 (5 bases each). The germline V gene has CDR1 LGHNA and CDR2 YSLEER. Between the trimmed V and J ends, which lost 4 bases and 4 bases, there was a span of 14 bases. The CDR3 length is 15 residues. The CDR3 protein is CASSRGAGLYNEQFF. CDR3 nucleotides: TGCGCCAGCAGCCGAGGGGCGGGTCTGTACAATGAGCAGTTCTTC.